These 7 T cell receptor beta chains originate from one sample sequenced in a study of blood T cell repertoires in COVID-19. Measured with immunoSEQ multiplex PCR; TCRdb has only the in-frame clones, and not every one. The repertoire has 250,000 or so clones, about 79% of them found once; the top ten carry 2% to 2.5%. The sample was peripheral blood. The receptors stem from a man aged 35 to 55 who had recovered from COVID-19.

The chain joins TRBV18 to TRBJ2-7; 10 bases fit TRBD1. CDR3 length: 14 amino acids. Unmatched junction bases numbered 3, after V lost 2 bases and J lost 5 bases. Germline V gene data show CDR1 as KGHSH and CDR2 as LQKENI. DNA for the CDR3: TGTGCCAGCTCACCAGGGACAGGGGAAGACGAGCAGTACTTC. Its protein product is CASSPGTGEDEQYF.

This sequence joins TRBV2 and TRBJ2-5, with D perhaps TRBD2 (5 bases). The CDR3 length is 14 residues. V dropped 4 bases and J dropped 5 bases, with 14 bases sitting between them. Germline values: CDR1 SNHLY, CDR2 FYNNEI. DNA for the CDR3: TGTGCCAGCAGTGCCGGGATTAGTTGGGAGACCCAGTACTTC. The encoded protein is CASSAGISWETQYF.

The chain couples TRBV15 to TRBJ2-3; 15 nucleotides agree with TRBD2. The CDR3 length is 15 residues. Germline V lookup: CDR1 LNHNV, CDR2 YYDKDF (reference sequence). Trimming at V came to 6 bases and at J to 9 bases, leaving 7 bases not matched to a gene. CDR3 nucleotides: TGTGCCACCAGTGGGACTAGCGGGAGGTGGGGAACGCAGTATTTT. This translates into CATSGTSGRWGTQYF.

CDR3 sequence: CASSPWGGGQPQHF. The CDR3, as DNA: TGTGCCAGTAGCCCGTGGGGAGGAGGTCAGCCCCAGCATTTT. This rearrangement joins TRBV19 to TRBJ1-5; D gene ambiguous. Trimming removed 6 bases from V and 6 bases from J, with 15 bases in between. This CDR3 comprises 14 residues. In germline, CDR1 is LNHDA, CDR2 SQIVND (reference sequence).

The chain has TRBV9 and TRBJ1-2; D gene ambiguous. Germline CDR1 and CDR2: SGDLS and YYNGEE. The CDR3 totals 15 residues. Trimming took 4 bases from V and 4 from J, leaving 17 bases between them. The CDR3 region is CASSFTPHVLYGYTF. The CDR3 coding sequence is TGTGCCAGCAGCTTCACACCTCACGTCCTCTATGGCTACACCTTC.

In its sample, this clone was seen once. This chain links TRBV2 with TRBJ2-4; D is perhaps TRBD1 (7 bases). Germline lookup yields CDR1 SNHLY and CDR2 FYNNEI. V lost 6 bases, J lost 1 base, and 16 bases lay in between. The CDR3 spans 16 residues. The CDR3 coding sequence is TGTGCCAGCAGCCCCGACAGGGCGGGGGCCAAAAACATTCAGTACTTC. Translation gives CASSPDRAGAKNIQYF.

The CDR3 region is CASSESGSSYEQYF. The CDR3 region has the DNA TGCGCCAGCAGTGAGTCGGGGAGCTCCTACGAGCAGTACTTC. This rearrangement joins TRBV10-2 to TRBJ2-7; TRBD2 might be the D (5 bases). The CDR3 is 14 residues long. Per germline, CDR1 WSHSY and CDR2 SAAADI. Between the trimmed V and J ends, which lost 0 bases and 0 bases, there was a span of 6 bases.